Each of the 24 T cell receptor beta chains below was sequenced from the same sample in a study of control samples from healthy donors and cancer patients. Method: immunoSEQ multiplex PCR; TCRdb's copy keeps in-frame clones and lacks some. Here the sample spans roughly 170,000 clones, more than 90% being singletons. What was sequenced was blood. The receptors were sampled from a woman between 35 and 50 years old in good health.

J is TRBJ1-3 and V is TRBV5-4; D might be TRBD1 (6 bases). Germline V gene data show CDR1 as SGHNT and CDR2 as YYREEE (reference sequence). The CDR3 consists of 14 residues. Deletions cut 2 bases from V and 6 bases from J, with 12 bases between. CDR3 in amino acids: CASSFSTGANTIYF. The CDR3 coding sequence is TGTGCCAGCAGCTTCTCGACAGGCGCAAACACCATATATTTT.

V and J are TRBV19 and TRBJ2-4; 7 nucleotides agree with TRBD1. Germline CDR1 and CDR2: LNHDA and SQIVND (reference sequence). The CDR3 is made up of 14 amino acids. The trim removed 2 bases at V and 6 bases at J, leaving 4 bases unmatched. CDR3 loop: CASSIPQGRNIQYF. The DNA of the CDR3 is TGTGCCAGTAGTATACCACAGGGGAGAAACATTCAGTACTTC. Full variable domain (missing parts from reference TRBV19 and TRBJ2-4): DGGITQSPKYLFRKEGQNVTLSCEQNLNHDAMYWYRQDPGQGLRLIYYSQIVNDFQKGDIAEGYSVSREKKESFPLTVTSAQKNPTAFYLCASSIPQGRNIQYFGAGTRLSVL.

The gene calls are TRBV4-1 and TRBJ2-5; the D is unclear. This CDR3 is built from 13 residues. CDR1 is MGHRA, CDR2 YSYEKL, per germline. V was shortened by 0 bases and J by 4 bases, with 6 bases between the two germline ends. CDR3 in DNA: TGCGCCAGCAGCCAAGATGTGGTAGAGACCCAGTACTTC. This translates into CASSQDVVETQYF.

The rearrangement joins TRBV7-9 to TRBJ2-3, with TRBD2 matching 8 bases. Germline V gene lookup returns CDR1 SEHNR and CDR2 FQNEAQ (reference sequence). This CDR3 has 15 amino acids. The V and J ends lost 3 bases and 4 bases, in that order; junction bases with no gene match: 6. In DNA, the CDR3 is TGTGCCAGCAGCTTTTCGCGGGGGGATGCAGATACGCAGTATTTT. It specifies CASSFSRGDADTQYF.

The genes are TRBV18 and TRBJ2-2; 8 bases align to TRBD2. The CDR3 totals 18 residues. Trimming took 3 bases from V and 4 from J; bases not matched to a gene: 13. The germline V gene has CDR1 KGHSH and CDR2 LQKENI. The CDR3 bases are TGTGCCAGCTCACCTTCTTTTCTTAGCGGGGAAATCACCGGGGAGCTGTTTTTT. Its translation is CASSPSFLSGEITGELFF.

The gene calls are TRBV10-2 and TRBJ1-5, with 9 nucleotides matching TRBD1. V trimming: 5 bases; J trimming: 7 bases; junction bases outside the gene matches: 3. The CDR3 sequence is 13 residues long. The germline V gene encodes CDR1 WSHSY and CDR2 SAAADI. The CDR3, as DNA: TGCGCCAGCAGTACCGGACAGGGGCAGCCCCAGCATTTT. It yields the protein CASSTGQGQPQHF.

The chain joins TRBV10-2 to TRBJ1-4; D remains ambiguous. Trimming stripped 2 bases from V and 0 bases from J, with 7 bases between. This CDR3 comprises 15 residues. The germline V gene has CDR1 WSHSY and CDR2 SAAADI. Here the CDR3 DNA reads TGCGCCAGCAGTGAGAGGTTGACAACTAATGAAAAACTGTTTTTT. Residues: CASSERLTTNEKLFF.

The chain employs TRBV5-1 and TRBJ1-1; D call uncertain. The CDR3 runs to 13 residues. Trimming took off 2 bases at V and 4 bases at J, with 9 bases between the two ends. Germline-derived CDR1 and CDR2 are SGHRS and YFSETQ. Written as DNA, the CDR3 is TGCGCCAGCAGCTTCCCGGGCAGCACTGAAGCTTTCTTT. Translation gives CASSFPGSTEAFF.

CDR3 coding DNA: TGTGCCAGCAGCGTTGGGGGAAATGGCTACACCTTC. It codes for CASSVGGNGYTF. This chain uses TRBV9 with TRBJ1-2; possibly TRBD1 for D (5 bases). The ends were cut back, 2 bases at V and 6 bases at J, with 8 bases in the middle. The CDR3 contains 12 residues. Germline CDR1 SGDLS, CDR2 YYNGEE.

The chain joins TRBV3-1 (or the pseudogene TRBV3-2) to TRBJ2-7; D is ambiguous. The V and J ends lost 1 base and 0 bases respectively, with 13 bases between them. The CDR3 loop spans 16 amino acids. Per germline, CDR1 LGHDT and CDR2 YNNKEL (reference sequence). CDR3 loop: CASSQGTGYSSYEQYF. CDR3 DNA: TGTGCCAGCAGCCAAGGGACCGGGTATAGCTCCTACGAGCAGTACTTC.

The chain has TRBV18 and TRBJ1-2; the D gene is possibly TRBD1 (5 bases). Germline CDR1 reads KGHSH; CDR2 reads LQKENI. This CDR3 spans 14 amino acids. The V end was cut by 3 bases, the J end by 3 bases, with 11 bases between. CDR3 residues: CASSPRDADYGYTF. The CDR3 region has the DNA TGTGCCAGCTCACCCCGGGACGCAGACTATGGCTACACCTTC.

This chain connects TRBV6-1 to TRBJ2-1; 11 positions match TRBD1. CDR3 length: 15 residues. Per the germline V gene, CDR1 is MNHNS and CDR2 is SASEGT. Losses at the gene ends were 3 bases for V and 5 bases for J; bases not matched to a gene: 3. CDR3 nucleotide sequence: TGTGCCAGCAGTGACGGACAGGGGGCCAACAATGAGCAGTTCTTC. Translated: CASSDGQGANNEQFF.

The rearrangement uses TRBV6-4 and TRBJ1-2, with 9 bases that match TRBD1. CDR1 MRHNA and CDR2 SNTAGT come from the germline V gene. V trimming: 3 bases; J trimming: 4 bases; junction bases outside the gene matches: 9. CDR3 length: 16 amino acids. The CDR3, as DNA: TGTGCCAGCAGTGAGCGGGGACAGGGAAGGTCCTATGGCTACACCTTC. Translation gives CASSERGQGRSYGYTF.

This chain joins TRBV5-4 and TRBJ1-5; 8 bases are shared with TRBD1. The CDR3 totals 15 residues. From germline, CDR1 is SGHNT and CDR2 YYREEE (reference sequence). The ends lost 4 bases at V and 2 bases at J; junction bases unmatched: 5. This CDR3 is CASSPDRGGNQPQHF. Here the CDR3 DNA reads TGTGCCAGCAGCCCCGACAGGGGCGGCAATCAGCCCCAGCATTTT. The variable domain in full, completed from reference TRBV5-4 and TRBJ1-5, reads ETGVTQSPTHLIKTRGQQVTLRCSSQSGHNTVSWYQQALGQGPQFIFQYYREEENGRGNFPPRFSGLQFPNYSSELNVNALELDDSALYLCASSPDRGGNQPQHFGDGTRLSIL.

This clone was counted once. The CDR3 DNA reads TGTGCCAGCAGTTACGTCAGCGGTCAGGGGCGCGAGCAGTACTTC. This gives the protein CASSYVSGQGREQYF. The V gene is TRBV6-5, the J gene TRBJ2-7; D is possibly TRBD1 (6 bases). With 2 bases removed from V and 6 bases from J, the gap between germline ends came to 17 bases. CDR1 is MNHEY and CDR2 is SVGAGI in the germline V gene. This CDR3 has 15 residues.

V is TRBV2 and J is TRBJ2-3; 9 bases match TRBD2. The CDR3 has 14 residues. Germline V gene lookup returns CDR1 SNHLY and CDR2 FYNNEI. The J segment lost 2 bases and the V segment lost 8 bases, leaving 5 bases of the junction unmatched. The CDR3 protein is CASQASGDTDTQYF. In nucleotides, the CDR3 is TGTGCCAGCCAAGCTAGCGGGGACACAGATACGCAGTATTTT.

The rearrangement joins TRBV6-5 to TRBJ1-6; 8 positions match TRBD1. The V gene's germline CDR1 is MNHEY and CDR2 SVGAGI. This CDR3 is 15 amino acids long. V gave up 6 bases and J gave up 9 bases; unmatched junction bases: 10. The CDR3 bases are TGTGCCAGCAGGGACCCGTCAGGGGGCGGTTCACCCCTCCACTTT. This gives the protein CASRDPSGGGSPLHF.

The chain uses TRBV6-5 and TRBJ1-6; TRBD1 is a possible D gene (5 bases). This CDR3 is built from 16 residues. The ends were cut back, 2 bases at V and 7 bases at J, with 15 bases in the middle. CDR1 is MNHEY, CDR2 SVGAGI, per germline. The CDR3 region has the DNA TGTGCCAGCAGTTACCAAGGACACTCAGGAAATTCACCCCTCCACTTT. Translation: CASSYQGHSGNSPLHF.

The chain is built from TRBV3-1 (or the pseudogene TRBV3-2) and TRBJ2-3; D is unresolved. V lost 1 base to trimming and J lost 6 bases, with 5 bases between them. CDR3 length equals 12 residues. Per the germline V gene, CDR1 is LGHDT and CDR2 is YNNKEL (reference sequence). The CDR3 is CASSQAWDTQYF. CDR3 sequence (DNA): TGTGCCAGCAGCCAAGCTTGGGATACGCAGTATTTT.

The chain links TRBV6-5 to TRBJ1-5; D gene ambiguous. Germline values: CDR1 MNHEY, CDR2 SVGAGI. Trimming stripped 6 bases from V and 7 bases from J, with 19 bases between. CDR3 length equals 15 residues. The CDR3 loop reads CASRGGQVAGQPQHF. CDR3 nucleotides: TGTGCCAGCAGGGGCGGGCAGGTGGCGGGGCAGCCCCAGCATTTT.

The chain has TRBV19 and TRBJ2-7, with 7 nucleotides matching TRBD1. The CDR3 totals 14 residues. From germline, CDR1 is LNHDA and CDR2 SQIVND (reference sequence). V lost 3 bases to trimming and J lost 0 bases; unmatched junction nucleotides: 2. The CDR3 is CASSIRGHSYEQYF. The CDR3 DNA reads TGTGCCAGTAGTATTAGGGGGCACTCCTACGAGCAGTACTTC.

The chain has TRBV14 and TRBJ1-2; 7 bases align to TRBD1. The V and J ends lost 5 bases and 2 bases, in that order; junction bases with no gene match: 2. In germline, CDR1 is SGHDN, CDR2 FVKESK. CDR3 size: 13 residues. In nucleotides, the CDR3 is TGTGCCAGCAGCGCGGGACAGAACTATGGCTACACCTTC. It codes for CASSAGQNYGYTF. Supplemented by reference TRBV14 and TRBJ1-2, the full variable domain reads EAGVTQFPSHSVIEKGQTVTLRCDPISGHDNLYWYRRVMGKEIKFLLHFVKESKQDESGMPNNRFLAERTGGTYSTLKVQPAELEDSGVYFCASSAGQNYGYTFGSGTRLTVV.

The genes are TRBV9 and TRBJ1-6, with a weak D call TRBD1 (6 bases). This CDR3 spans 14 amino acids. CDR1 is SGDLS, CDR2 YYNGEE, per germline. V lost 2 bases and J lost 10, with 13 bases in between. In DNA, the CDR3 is TGTGCCAGCAGCGTTCAGGGGAAAGGGTCACCCCTCCACTTT. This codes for CASSVQGKGSPLHF.

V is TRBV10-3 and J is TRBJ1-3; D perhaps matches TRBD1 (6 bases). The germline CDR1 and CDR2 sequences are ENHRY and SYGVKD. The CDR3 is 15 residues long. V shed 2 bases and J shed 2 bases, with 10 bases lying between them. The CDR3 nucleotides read TGTGCCATCAGTGAGACTACAGGGCCTGGAAACACCATATATTTT. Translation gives CAISETTGPGNTIYF.